Listed here are 3 T cell receptor beta chains from one sample, sequenced in a study of blood T cell repertoires in COVID-19. Assay used: immunoSEQ multiplex PCR; TCRdb lists only in-frame clones, some missing. The sample contains under 200,000 clones, 80% to 85% of which appear only once. The sequenced material came from PBMCs or T cells enriched from blood (not recorded which). These receptors were collected from a woman aged 55-70 years who had recovered from COVID-19.

Details on this clone: Other DNA sequences from this sample encode an identical CDR3 as well. The chain carries TRBV29-1 and TRBJ2-1, with TRBD1 identical over 9 bases. The length of the CDR3 is 12 residues. With 4 bases clipped from V and 6 bases from J, the junction kept 1 base outside the gene matches. CDR1 and CDR2 (germline): SQVTM, ANQGSEA. The CDR3 is CSVGGQGNEQFF. The CDR3 DNA is TGCAGCGTTGGGGGACAGGGCAATGAGCAGTTCTTC.

The chain joins TRBV19 to TRBJ1-2, with 10 bases lining up with TRBD1. The CDR3 has 14 residues. The germline V gene encodes CDR1 LNHDA and CDR2 SQIVND (reference sequence). This CDR3 is CASGGTGESGGYTF. CDR3 sequence (DNA): TGTGCTTCCGGGGGGACAGGGGAAAGTGGTGGCTACACCTTC.

The chain carries TRBV5-5 and TRBJ2-3; TRBD2 is a possible D gene (5 bases). The CDR3 has 15 residues. Germline lookup yields CDR1 SGHKS and CDR2 YYEKEE (reference sequence). The V gene lost 0 bases and the J gene lost 0 bases, with 8 bases spanning the gap. CDR3 in amino acids: CASSLVSASTDTQYF. In DNA form, the CDR3 reads TGTGCCAGCAGCTTGGTTAGCGCTAGCACAGATACGCAGTATTTT.